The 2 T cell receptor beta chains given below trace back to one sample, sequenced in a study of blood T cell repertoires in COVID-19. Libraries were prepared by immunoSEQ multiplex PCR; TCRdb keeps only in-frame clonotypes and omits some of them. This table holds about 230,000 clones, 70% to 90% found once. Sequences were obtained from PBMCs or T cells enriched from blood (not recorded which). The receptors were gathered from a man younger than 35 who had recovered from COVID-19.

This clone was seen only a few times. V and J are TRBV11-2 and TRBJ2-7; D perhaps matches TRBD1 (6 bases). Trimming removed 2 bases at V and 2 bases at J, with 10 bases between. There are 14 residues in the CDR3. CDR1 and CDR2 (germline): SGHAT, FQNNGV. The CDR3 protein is CASSLRDTPYEQYF. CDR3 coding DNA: TGTGCCAGCAGCTTACGGGACACGCCCTACGAGCAGTACTTC.

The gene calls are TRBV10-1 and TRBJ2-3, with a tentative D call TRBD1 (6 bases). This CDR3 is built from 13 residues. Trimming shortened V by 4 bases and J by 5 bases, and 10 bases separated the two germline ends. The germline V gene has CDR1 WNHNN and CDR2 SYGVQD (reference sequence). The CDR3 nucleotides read TGCGCCAGCAGTGTACAGGGAATAGATACGCAGTATTTT. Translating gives CASSVQGIDTQYF.